A selection of T cell receptor beta chains follows, all from one sample in a study of post-analysis software for immune sequencing data. One entry per CDR3 protein results from TCRdb running MiXCR on the PCR reads. The sample consists of about 460,000 distinct CDR3 sequences, approximately 46% of them appearing once. Sequenced: blood. These receptors were collected from a girl aged 10-17 years with multiple sclerosis. CDR3s include the opening cysteine and the closing phenylalanine or tryptophan. The D gene is left open where the match is weak. The size entry is marked missing in some rows and otherwise reads once, few, many or a size class.

d_gene | j_gene | abundance | v_gene | CDR3aa | CDR3nt
- | TRBJ2-3 | - | TRBV7-9 | CASSFGTEADTQYF | TGTGCCAGCAGCTTTGGCACCGAGGCAGATACGCAGTATTTT
TRBD2 | TRBJ2-3 | few | TRBV5-1 | CASSLGGLAAGTDTQYF | TGCGCCAGCAGCTTGGGAGGACTAGCAGCGGGCACAGATACGCAGTATTTT
TRBD2 | TRBJ2-7 | - | TRBV6-5 | CASSYAGESYEQYF | TGTGCCAGCAGTTACGCGGGAGAATCCTACGAGCAGTACTTC
- | TRBJ2-6 | - | TRBV28 | CASSFRGYSGANVLTF | TGTGCCAGCAGTTTTCGTGGGTACTCTGGGGCCAACGTCCTGACTTTC
- | TRBJ1-1 | - | TRBV5-1 | CASSPTPGLATEAFF | TGCGCCAGCAGCCCCACGCCGGGCCTGGCGACTGAAGCTTTCTTT
TRBD1 | TRBJ2-3 | few | TRBV27 | CASSRVQGALDTQYF | TGTGCCAGCTCGCGGGTACAGGGGGCGTTGGATACGCAGTATTTT
- | TRBJ2-2 | - | TRBV20-1 | CSARRGTGELFF | TGCAGTGCTAGACGGGGGACCGGGGAGCTGTTTTTT
TRBD2 | TRBJ2-1 | few | TRBV29-1 | CSVVGLAGYNEQFF | TGCAGCGTCGTGGGACTAGCGGGGTACAATGAGCAGTTCTTC
TRBD1 | TRBJ1-2 | - | TRBV20-1 | CSARATGQGLYGYTF | TGCAGTGCTAGAGCCACGGGACAGGGTCTCTATGGCTACACCTTC
TRBD1 | TRBJ1-2 | few | TRBV5-6 | CASSLAGQGVAYYGYTF | TGTGCCAGCAGCTTGGCGGGACAGGGTGTCGCCTACTATGGCTACACCTTC
TRBD1 | TRBJ2-7 | - | TRBV28 | CATRDRVSYEQYF | TGTGCCACCCGGGACAGGGTGTCCTACGAGCAGTACTTC
TRBD1 | TRBJ2-7 | - | TRBV29-1 | CSGFGTEYEQYF | TGCAGCGGCTTCGGGACAGAGTACGAGCAGTACTTC
- | TRBJ1-1 | - | TRBV29-1 | CSVVRGLGNTEAFF | TGCAGCGTTGTAAGGGGGTTGGGGAACACTGAAGCTTTCTTT
- | TRBJ2-3 | few | TRBV29-1 | CSAEEYTDTQYF | TGCAGCGCCGAGGAGTACACAGATACGCAGTATTTT
TRBD2 | TRBJ2-1 | - | TRBV12-3/TRBV12-4 | CASSPAGLAAANEQFF | TGTGCCAGCAGTCCCGCCGGACTAGCGGCCGCCAATGAGCAGTTCTTC
- | TRBJ2-7 | few | TRBV7-9 | CASSLQARVTYEQYF | TGTGCCAGCAGCCTGCAGGCCCGGGTCACCTACGAGCAGTACTTC
- | TRBJ2-7 | - | TRBV7-2 | CASSLAVGDISYEQYF | TGTGCCAGCAGCTTAGCGGTAGGGGACATCTCCTACGAGCAGTACTTC
TRBD1 | TRBJ1-4 | - | TRBV20-1 | CSATADLTGDVGKLFF | TGCAGTGCTACCGCCGACCTAACAGGGGACGTCGGAAAACTGTTTTTT
TRBD2 | TRBJ2-4 | few | TRBV3-1 | CASSQAWGGQEAQYF | TGTGCCAGCAGCCAAGCATGGGGAGGGCAAGAGGCCCAGTACTTC
TRBD1 | TRBJ2-3 | few | TRBV7-3 | CASSPGTGFLSQYF | TGTGCCAGCAGCCCCGGGACAGGGTTCCTCTCGCAGTATTTT
- | TRBJ2-1 | - | TRBV2 | CATAPSTSMGNEQFF | TGTGCCACCGCCCCTAGCACCTCGATGGGGAATGAGCAGTTCTTC
- | TRBJ2-3 | few | TRBV15 | CATSRDSYIADTQYF | TGTGCCACCAGCAGAGATTCGTACATCGCAGATACGCAGTATTTT
TRBD2 | TRBJ2-7 | - | TRBV9 | CASSVTSGFYEQYF | TGTGCCAGCAGCGTGACTAGCGGATTTTACGAGCAGTACTTC
- | TRBJ2-1 | - | TRBV6-5 | CASSYSNWVNEQFF | TGTGCCAGCAGTTACTCGAATTGGGTCAATGAGCAGTTCTTC
TRBD1 | TRBJ1-1 | - | TRBV5-1 | CASSPRGTGGPYTEAFF | TGCGCCAGCAGCCCCAGGGGGACAGGGGGTCCTTACACTGAAGCTTTCTTT
TRBD2 | TRBJ2-7 | - | TRBV28 | CASSLGTSGRMVQYF | TGTGCCAGCAGTTTAGGGACTAGCGGGAGAATGGTGCAGTACTTC
TRBD2 | TRBJ2-1 | - | TRBV7-2 | CASRTRATSGYNEQFF | TGTGCCAGCAGGACCCGAGCGACTAGCGGTTACAATGAGCAGTTCTTC
- | TRBJ1-1 | few | TRBV5-1 | CASSKLPNTEAFF | TGCGCCAGCAGCAAACTCCCGAACACTGAAGCTTTCTTT
TRBD1 | TRBJ1-5 | few | TRBV7-2 | CASSLTPQGLGNQPQHF | TGTGCCAGCAGCTTAACCCCACAGGGGCTGGGCAATCAGCCCCAGCATTTT
- | TRBJ2-7 | - | TRBV27 | CASSLRQPTSYEQYF | TGTGCCAGCAGTTTACGACAACCAACCTCCTACGAGCAGTACTTC
- | TRBJ2-1 | - | TRBV6-1 | CASSAYFGFGNEQFF | TGTGCCAGCAGTGCTTATTTCGGTTTTGGAAATGAGCAGTTCTTC
- | TRBJ2-6 | - | TRBV7-3 | CASSLGGSGSGANVLTF | TGTGCCAGCAGCTTAGGCGGAAGTGGCTCTGGGGCCAACGTCCTGACTTTC
- | TRBJ2-3 | - | TRBV5-1 | CASSLALGTSTDTQYF | TGCGCCAGCAGCCTGGCCCTAGGGACTAGCACAGATACGCAGTATTTT
- | TRBJ1-1 | once | TRBV5-1 | CASSLVDSRNTEAFF | TGCGCCAGCAGCTTGGTAGACAGCAGGAACACTGAAGCTTTCTTT
- | TRBJ2-3 | few | TRBV20-1 | CSARGQGNSDTQYF | TGCAGTGCTAGAGGGCAGGGTAACTCAGATACGCAGTATTTT
- | TRBJ2-1 | - | TRBV5-5 | CASSLATSPSYNEQFF | TGTGCCAGCAGCTTGGCGACCTCCCCATCCTACAATGAGCAGTTCTTC
TRBD1 | TRBJ2-5 | few | TRBV29-1 | CSVDFRGQGARREQYF | TGCAGCGTTGATTTTCGTGGACAGGGGGCGCGAAGGGAGCAGTACTTC
TRBD2 | TRBJ2-7 | - | TRBV24-1 | CATSEGNPGRGHEQYF | TGTGCCACCAGTGAAGGGAACCCCGGGAGGGGCCACGAGCAGTACTTC
- | TRBJ1-2 | few | TRBV7-2 | CASRWYRDYGYTF | TGTGCCAGCAGATGGTACAGGGACTATGGCTACACCTTC
- | TRBJ1-6 | - | TRBV7-8 | CASSSRQDSPLHF | TGTGCCAGCAGCTCCCGACAGGATTCACCCCTCCACTTT
- | TRBJ1-1 | - | TRBV25-1 | CASSEFFDWGSTEAFF | TGTGCCAGCAGTGAATTTTTTGATTGGGGGAGCACTGAAGCTTTCTTT
- | TRBJ2-7 | - | TRBV7-2 | CASSLYLDARGSYEQYF | TGTGCCAGCAGCTTGTACCTAGACGCCAGGGGCTCCTACGAGCAGTACTTC
TRBD2 | TRBJ2-7 | few | TRBV7-3 | CASSSGVGTSEQYF | TGTGCCAGCAGCTCAGGGGTCGGGACTAGCGAGCAGTACTTC
- | TRBJ2-7 | few | TRBV6-5 | CASSYSGGTFIYEQYF | TGTGCCAGCAGTTACTCGGGGGGTACATTTATCTACGAGCAGTACTTC
TRBD2 | TRBJ2-7 | - | TRBV20-1 | CSAQGLAGDYEQYF | TGCAGTGCTCAAGGACTAGCGGGAGATTACGAGCAGTACTTC
TRBD1 | TRBJ2-7 | few | TRBV11-2 | CASSLSSGTDEQYF | TGTGCCAGCAGCTTATCTTCCGGGACAGACGAGCAGTACTTC
- | TRBJ2-3 | - | TRBV29-1 | CSVEGGRGTTDTQYF | TGCAGCGTTGAGGGAGGAAGGGGTACCACAGATACGCAGTATTTT
- | TRBJ2-1 | - | TRBV20-1 | CSAQMEGQKQFF | TGCAGTGCTCAGATGGAGGGGCAAAAGCAGTTCTTC
TRBD2 | TRBJ2-1 | once | TRBV27 | CASSSGLAYISSYNEQFF | TGTGCCAGCAGTTCGGGACTAGCGTATATCAGCTCCTACAATGAGCAGTTCTTC
TRBD2 | TRBJ2-1 | - | TRBV4-1 | CASSQDASGRSGDEQFF | TGCGCCAGCAGCCAAGACGCTAGCGGGAGGTCGGGGGATGAGCAGTTCTTC
- | TRBJ2-1 | - | TRBV5-1 | CASSSPPTGSSYNEQFF | TGCGCCAGCAGCTCACCCCCCACAGGGAGCTCCTACAATGAGCAGTTCTTC
TRBD2 | TRBJ2-7 | - | TRBV5-1 | CASSLSGRTEYEQYF | TGCGCCAGCAGTTTGAGCGGGAGGACCGAGTACGAGCAGTACTTC
TRBD1 | TRBJ2-3 | - | TRBV6-5 | CASSLDRAIDTQYF | TGTGCCAGCAGTTTGGACAGGGCTATAGATACGCAGTATTTT
- | TRBJ2-5 | - | TRBV2 | CASSLTALGYF | TGTGCCAGCAGCCTGACTGCGCTAGGGTACTTC
- | TRBJ1-4 | few | TRBV30 | CAWMRASEGEKLFF | TGTGCCTGGATGAGGGCGTCCGAGGGAGAAAAACTGTTTTTT